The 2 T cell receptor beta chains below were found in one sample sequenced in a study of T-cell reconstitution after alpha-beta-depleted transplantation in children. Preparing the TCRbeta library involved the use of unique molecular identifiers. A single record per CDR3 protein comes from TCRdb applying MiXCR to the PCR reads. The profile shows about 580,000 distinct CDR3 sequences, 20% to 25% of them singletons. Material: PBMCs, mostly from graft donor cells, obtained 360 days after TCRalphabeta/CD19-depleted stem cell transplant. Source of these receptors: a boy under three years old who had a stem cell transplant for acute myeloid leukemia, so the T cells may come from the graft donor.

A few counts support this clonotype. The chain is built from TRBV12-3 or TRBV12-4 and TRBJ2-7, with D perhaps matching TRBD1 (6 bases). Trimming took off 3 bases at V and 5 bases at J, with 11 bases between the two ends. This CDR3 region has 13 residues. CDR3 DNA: TGTGCCAGCAGTTTTCAGGGGTGGAACGAGCAGTACTTC. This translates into CASSFQGWNEQYF.

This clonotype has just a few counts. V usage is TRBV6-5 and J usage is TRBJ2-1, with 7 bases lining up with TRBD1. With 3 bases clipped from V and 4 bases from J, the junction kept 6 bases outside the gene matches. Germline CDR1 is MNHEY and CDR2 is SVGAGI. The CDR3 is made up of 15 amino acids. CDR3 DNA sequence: TGTGCCAGCAGTTATCGTGGGACAGATTACAATGAGCAGTTCTTC. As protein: CASSYRGTDYNEQFF.